This T cell receptor beta chain was profiled in a study of T cells and copy number aberrations in small-cell lung cancer. Profiled with immunoSEQ multiplex PCR; TCRdb holds only in-frame clones, not every one. Seen here are a few thousand clones, 80% observed once, and the top ten hold about 4.5%. CDR3 size: 18 residues. Germline V gene sequence: CDR1 MGHRA, CDR2 YSYEKL. Trimming left V 4 bases short and J 3 bases short, with 21 bases between. This chain links TRBV4-1 with TRBJ2-2; D uncertain. The receptor's source is a man in his forties with small cell lung cancer. Sequencing used normal tissue next to the tumor. In DNA, the CDR3 is TGCGCCAGCAGCCCTGGGATTCTTCGGAGAGTGGACACCGGGGAGCTGTTTTTT. Protein: CASSPGILRRVDTGELFF.